This T cell receptor (beta chain) derives from a study of CD8 T cells in Susac syndrome (dated by TCRdb to about 2019). About the full investigation: Repertoire sequencing was used to test whether CD8+ T cell activation and differentiation in Susac syndrome was antigen driven. Study-level results and caveats: The number of individuals in the TCR sequencing and HLA analysis was recognized as being relatively small.

A word on this clonotype: Which antigen it targets is not known. No qualities accompany the bases; no much larger clone lies one base away.

Peripheral blood CD8+ and CD4+ T cells from healthy donors, Susac syndrome patients and multiple sclerosis patients were profiled by high-throughput TCR beta sequencing. The multiple sclerosis controls were treatment-naive patients whose relapsing-remitting disease, either stable or active, fulfilled the revised McDonald criteria. Bulk CD8+ and CD4+ T cells were purified by magnetic negative isolation, while CD8+ TEMRA cells were enriched using FACS. Blood was collected in EDTA tubes and processed within 24 hours, with PBMCs isolated through density gradient centrifugation. PBMCs destined for TCR sequencing were cryopreserved in liquid nitrogen and later thawed in a 37 °C water bath. The sorted or isolated CD4+, CD8+ and CD8+ TEMRA cells had a purity of 90% or higher. Per the germline V gene, SGHRS is the CDR1 and YFSETQ is the CDR2. Including the terminal cysteine and phenylalanine, the CDR3 comprises 14 residues. Here the CDR3 DNA is all that survives: 42 bases in frame from base 1. Ends trimmed: V by 2 bases, J by 9 bases; bases unmatched to a gene: 6.

RNA was extracted using the RNeasy kit, and roughly 0.5 to 1 ug of the RNA was reverse transcribed with random hexamers. The immunoSEQ multiplex PCR assay, covering 54 Vbeta and 13 Jbeta segments, was used to amplify TCR beta CDR3 regions. PCR amplification bias was corrected by using a synthetic template baseline for primer optimization and computational correction. Processing in the source paper ran as follows. Reads were annotated to V, D and J genes according to IMGT and were analyzed with immunoSEQ Analyzer, with only productive sequences retained. To calculate clonality, Shannon entropy was normalized by log2 of the number of productive unique sequences and then subtracted from one. For each patient and control, public and private clones were evaluated within the 100 most prevalent clones. A clone was defined as Susac-specific if it was absent from the healthy and MS cohorts, from roughly 1,000 published viral clones and from other ImmuneACCESS disease sequences. Clones were called with MiXCR by TCRdb after fastp trimmed the public reads at Q25, and only in-frame beta chains were retained. Rows are combined by CDR3 protein, so each entry shows the most common genes and DNA. These V and J calls are TCRdb output, not the study's own analysis. Counted in this sample were about 180,000 distinct CDR3 sequences; almost 96% of them appeared once. The top ten constitute 0.093% of the sample.

The chain links TRBV5-1 with TRBJ2-3, with 10 junctional bases fitting TRBD1. The sample comprised CD4+ T cells from PBMCs. The clonotype was recovered from a human donor with multiple sclerosis. The nucleotide sequence reads TGCGCCAGCAGCTTAACCGGGACAGGGGACACGCAGTATTTT. Its translation reads: CASSLTGTGDTQYF.